The 21 T cell receptor beta chains below were found in one sample sequenced in a study of neoadjuvant anti-PD-1 for oral cavity cancer. This table comes from immunoSEQ multiplex PCR, and its TCRdb copy is limited to in-frame clones, with some not included. The data hold fewer than 35,000 clones, with around nine tenths observed a single time. Specimen: PBMCs, collected before nivolumab (anti-PD-1) treatment. The receptors here all came from a person between 40 and 80 years old with oral cavity squamous cell carcinoma.

This chain uses TRBV28 with TRBJ1-6, with TRBD1 matching over 11 bases. The CDR3 has 17 amino acids. The junction had 3 bases not matched to a gene; V was cut back by 5 bases and J by 0 bases. Germline lookup yields CDR1 MDHEN and CDR2 SYDVKM. CDR3 amino acids: CASSRTGGFSYNSPLHF. The CDR3 DNA reads TGTGCCAGCAGTCGGACAGGGGGCTTCTCCTATAATTCACCCCTCCACTTT.

A few counts support this clone. The chain employs TRBV15 and TRBJ1-2; tentatively, D is TRBD1 (6 bases). Between the trimmed V and J ends, which lost 0 bases and 8 bases, there was a span of 19 bases. The CDR3 runs to 16 residues. Germline CDR1 is LNHNV and CDR2 is YYDKDF (reference sequence). The CDR3: CATSRDPGGRRGGYTF. In DNA, the CDR3 is TGTGCCACCAGCAGAGATCCTGGGGGCCGCCGGGGGGGCTACACCTTC.

The chain joins TRBV6-6 to TRBJ2-5; D gene uncertain. Trimming took off 8 bases at V and 1 base at J, with 5 bases between the two ends. This CDR3 spans 11 amino acids. CDR1 is MNHNY and CDR2 is SVGAGI in the germline V gene (reference sequence). This CDR3 is CASGSQETQYF. The CDR3 region has the DNA TGTGCCAGCGGTTCCCAAGAGACCCAGTACTTC.

The chain joins TRBV19 to TRBJ1-5, with D maybe TRBD1 (5 bases). The ends were cut back, 3 bases at V and 1 base at J, with 10 bases in the middle. CDR3 length equals 15 residues. CDR1 LNHDA and CDR2 SQIVND come from the germline V gene (reference sequence). The CDR3 sequence: CASSIWGVSNQPQHF. The CDR3 region has the DNA TGTGCCAGTAGTATTTGGGGGGTCAGCAATCAGCCCCAGCATTTT.

The chain uses TRBV29-1 and TRBJ2-2, with 11 bases lining up with TRBD2. After removal of 4 bases from V and 5 bases from J, the junction contained 0 bases not matched to a gene. CDR1 is SQVTM and CDR2 is ANQGSEA in the germline V gene. The CDR3 sequence is 13 residues long. DNA for the CDR3: TGCAGCGTTGGGACTAGCGGGACCGGGGAGCTGTTTTTT. Translated, it gives CSVGTSGTGELFF.

This sequence joins TRBV15 and TRBJ1-4, with D tentatively TRBD1 (5 bases). Germline CDR1 reads LNHNV; CDR2 reads YYDKDF (reference sequence). Trimming shortened V by 5 bases and J by 7 bases, and 17 bases separated the two germline ends. CDR3 length: 15 amino acids. CDR3 nucleotides: TGTGCCACCAGCCCCCCCGGGCGACAGACTGAAAAACTGTTTTTT. It is translated as CATSPPGRQTEKLFF.

This rearrangement joins TRBV11-2 to TRBJ2-2, with D possibly matching TRBD2 (5 bases). This CDR3 has 17 residues. Trimming removed 5 bases at V and 6 bases at J, with 22 bases between. In germline, CDR1 is SGHAT, CDR2 FQNNGV. CDR3 loop: CASSAGTLHRLPGELFF. CDR3 coding DNA: TGTGCCAGCAGCGCGGGCACTCTACATCGATTGCCCGGGGAGCTGTTTTTT. The full variable domain, completed using reference TRBV11-2 and TRBJ2-2, is EAGVAQSPRYKIIEKRQSVAFWCNPISGHATLYWYQQILGQGPKLLIQFQNNGVVDDSQLPKDRFSAERLKGVDSTLKIQPAKLEDSAVYLCASSAGTLHRLPGELFFGEGSRLTVL.

This clone rates as medium-sized. The V gene is TRBV5-4, the J gene TRBJ2-3, with 7 nucleotides matching TRBD2. This CDR3 is built from 17 residues. Germline CDR1 is SGHNT and CDR2 is YYREEE (reference sequence). J gave up 4 bases and V 0 bases, and 11 bases lay outside the gene matches. CDR3 loop: CASSLAGSGFGADTQYF. For the CDR3, the DNA is TGTGCCAGCAGCTTGGCGGGTAGCGGGTTTGGGGCAGATACGCAGTATTTT.

This clone occurred a few times. The J gene is TRBJ1-6, the V gene TRBV18, with D possibly matching TRBD1 (5 bases). In germline, CDR1 is KGHSH, CDR2 LQKENI. The CDR3 is 15 residues long. Trimming pared 2 bases from V and 5 bases from J, leaving 10 bases between. CDR3 region: CASSPEGTNNSPLHF. The CDR3 DNA reads TGTGCCAGCTCACCAGAAGGGACGAATAATTCACCCCTCCACTTT.

The chain is built from TRBV21-1 and TRBJ2-7; the D segment call TRBD2 is taken from the table without a DNA check. TRBV21-1 is a pseudogene. There are 11 residues in the CDR3. CDR3 sequence reads: CATSPSYEQYF. CDR3 bases: TGTGCCACCTCACCTAGCTACGAGCAGTACTTC.

The chain combines TRBV19 with TRBJ1-1, with a possible D match to TRBD1 (5 bases). The CDR3 consists of 13 residues. V was cut by 8 bases and J by 4 bases, with 14 bases left in between. CDR1 and CDR2 from the germline V gene are LNHDA and SQIVND (reference sequence). CDR3 bases: TGTGCCAGTTCCGAGGGGATCCGCACTGAAGCTTTCTTT. Translating gives CASSEGIRTEAFF.

This sequence joins TRBV5-1 and TRBJ1-2, with D hard to call. V dropped 0 bases and J dropped 5 bases, with 8 bases sitting between them. The germline CDR1 and CDR2 sequences are SGHRS and YFSETQ. This CDR3 is built from 13 residues. The chain's CDR3 is CASSLEALYGYTF. The CDR3 DNA reads TGCGCCAGCAGCTTGGAGGCTCTTTATGGCTACACCTTC.

This chain uses TRBV7-2 with TRBJ2-3; possibly TRBD1 for D (6 bases). Germline lookup yields CDR1 SGHTA and CDR2 FQGNSA. Trimming took 6 bases from V and 1 from J, leaving 11 bases between them. The length of the CDR3 is 14 residues. In DNA, the CDR3 is TGTGCCAGCAGACAGGGAATGGGCACAGATACGCAGTATTTT. Protein: CASRQGMGTDTQYF.

The V gene is TRBV9, the J gene TRBJ1-1; tentative D call: TRBD1 (6 bases). Trimming removed 0 bases from V and 4 bases from J, with 13 bases in between. Germline CDR1 reads SGDLS; CDR2 reads YYNGEE. CDR3 length: 15 residues. CDR3 in amino acids: CASSVGGQGGTEAFF. DNA of the CDR3: TGTGCCAGCAGCGTAGGGGGGCAGGGAGGCACTGAAGCTTTCTTT.

CDR3 sequence (DNA): TGTGCCAGCAGCGGACAGCAGAATCAGCCCCAGCATTTT. This codes for CASSGQQNQPQHF. V usage is TRBV6-5 and J usage is TRBJ1-5, with D perhaps matching TRBD1 (6 bases). CDR1 and CDR2 from the germline V gene are MNHEY and SVGAGI. The CDR3 is made up of 13 amino acids. V was trimmed by 6 bases and J by 4 bases, leaving 10 bases between them.

The chain has TRBV2 and TRBJ1-4; D not resolved. Germline loops: CDR1 SNHLY, CDR2 FYNNEI. Trimming pared 4 bases from V and 3 bases from J, leaving 12 bases between. This CDR3 spans 15 amino acids. In nucleotides, the CDR3 is TGTGCCAGCAGTGCCGGTGGGGTGTCTAATGAAAAACTGTTTTTT. Translated: CASSAGGVSNEKLFF.

The chain uses TRBV4-3 and TRBJ1-2; D remains unclear. Germline loops: CDR1 LGHNA, CDR2 YSLEER. The V gene lost 7 bases and the J gene lost 2 bases, with 17 bases spanning the gap. This CDR3 contains 15 residues. The CDR3 nucleotides are TGCGCCAGCATCAAAGACCCCATGGGGAACTATGGCTACACCTTC. Amino acid sequence: CASIKDPMGNYGYTF.

Points on this clone: One end of the junction does not line up with germline, which may come from a read error. This chain connects TRBV19 to TRBJ1-2, with D uncertain. Germline assignment: CDR1 LNHDA and CDR2 SQIVND (reference sequence). This CDR3 contains 13 residues. CDR3 in amino acids: CASSIGVSLIKAF. CDR3 sequence (DNA): TGTGCCAGTAGTATCGGGGTTTCTCTGATTAAGGCCTTC.

V and J are TRBV28 and TRBJ1-1; 8 positions agree with TRBD1. From germline, CDR1 is MDHEN and CDR2 SYDVKM. The CDR3 is made up of 13 amino acids. The V and J ends lost 3 bases and 10 bases, in that order; junction bases with no gene match: 7. CDR3 protein: CASSFNTGGRAFF. CDR3 bases: TGTGCCAGCAGTTTTAATACAGGGGGGCGAGCTTTCTTT.

Comment on this clone: Other DNA sequences in the sample encode the same CDR3. The chain carries TRBV6-1 and TRBJ2-6; no firm D call. V lost 4 bases, J lost 0 bases, and 4 bases lay in between. CDR1 MNHNS and CDR2 SASEGT come from the germline V gene. The CDR3 covers 14 residues. Here the CDR3 reads CASSVVSGANVLTF. DNA for the CDR3: TGTGCCAGCAGTGTGGTCTCTGGGGCCAACGTCCTGACTTTC.

The chain combines TRBV2 with TRBJ1-5; 9 bases match TRBD1. Germline CDR1 reads SNHLY; CDR2 reads FYNNEI. Germline trimming cut 4 bases from V and 4 bases from J; bases unmatched to any gene: 5. The CDR3 has 15 amino acids. This CDR3 reads CASSARTGVNQPQHF. For the CDR3, the DNA is TGTGCCAGCAGTGCGAGGACAGGGGTAAATCAGCCCCAGCATTTT.